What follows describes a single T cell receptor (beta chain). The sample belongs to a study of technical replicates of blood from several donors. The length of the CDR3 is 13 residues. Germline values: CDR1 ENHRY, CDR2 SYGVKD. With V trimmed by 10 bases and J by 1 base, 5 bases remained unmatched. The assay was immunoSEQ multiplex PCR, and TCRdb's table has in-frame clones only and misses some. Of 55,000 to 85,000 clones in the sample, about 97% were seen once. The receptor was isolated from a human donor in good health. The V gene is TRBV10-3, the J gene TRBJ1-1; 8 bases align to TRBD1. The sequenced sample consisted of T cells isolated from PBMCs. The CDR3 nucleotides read TGTGCCACACGACAGGGGAGGAACACTGAAGCTTTCTTT. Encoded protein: CATRQGRNTEAFF.